This TCR beta chain is drawn from a study of beta chain features in type 1 diabetes. Investigators reverse transcribed all isolated RNA, so they sequenced expressed TCRB transcripts. Profiled with immunoSEQ multiplex PCR; TCRdb holds only in-frame clones, not every one. The data hold about 250,000 clones, with 12% to 15% observed a single time. Trimming took 6 bases from V and 2 from J; bases not matched to a gene: 7. CDR3 size: 15 residues. The V gene's germline CDR1 is MNHNS and CDR2 SASEGT. Every donor had blood drawn once into heparin, around 120 mL on average. This receptor was taken from a woman aged 35 to 49 in good health. Input material: naive CD4+ T cells from blood. The chain employs TRBV6-1 and TRBJ2-3; 8 bases fit TRBD2. CDR3 residues: CASSTSGLDTDTQYF. For the CDR3, the DNA is TGTGCCAGCAGCACATCGGGACTAGACACAGATACGCAGTATTTT.